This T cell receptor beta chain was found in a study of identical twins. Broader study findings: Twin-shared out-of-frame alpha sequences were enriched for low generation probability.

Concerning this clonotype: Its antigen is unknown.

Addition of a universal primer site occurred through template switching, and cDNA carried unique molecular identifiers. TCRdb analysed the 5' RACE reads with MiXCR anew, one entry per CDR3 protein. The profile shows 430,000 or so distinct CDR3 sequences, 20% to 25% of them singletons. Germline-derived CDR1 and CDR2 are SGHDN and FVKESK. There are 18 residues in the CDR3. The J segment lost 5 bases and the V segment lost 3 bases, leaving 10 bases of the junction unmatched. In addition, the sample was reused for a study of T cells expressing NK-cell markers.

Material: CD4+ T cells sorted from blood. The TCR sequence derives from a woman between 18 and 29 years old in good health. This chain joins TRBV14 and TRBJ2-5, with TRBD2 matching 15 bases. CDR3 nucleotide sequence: TGTGCCAGCAGCCACACGGGACTAGCGGGGGGAGTACGGGAGACCCAGTACTTC. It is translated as CASSHTGLAGGVRETQYF.